One and the same sample provided the 5 T cell receptor beta chains below, sequenced in a study of a mutant IDH1 vaccine in newly diagnosed glioma (TCRdb year 2021). The library came from the immunoSEQ multiplex PCR assay. What TCRdb holds here is the immuneACCESS table cut down to in-frame rearrangements. Part of the clones is not present; checked against another copy, under half of the missing clones reflect an unresolved V gene, and the others are unexplained. The table for this sample lists tens of thousands of clones; around 84% of them were counted only once. The top ten hold 9% to 10% of the sample. No antigen is known for these receptors. According to the study, the label for this sample's time point signals: week 11, during vaccination. A 20-mer mutant IDH1 peptide at 300 micrograms in Montanide made up each vaccine dose, which was injected subcutaneously together with topical imiquimod.

The sequencing used PBMCs, collected from a glioma patient whose treatment included an IDH1 peptide vaccine. Receptor source: a woman in her forties or fifties with glioma.

V gene TRBV19 combines with J gene TRBJ1-1; 9 bases map to TRBD1. CDR3 size: 13 residues. Germline trimming cut 6 bases from V and 8 bases from J; bases unmatched to any gene: 7. Looked up from germline, CDR1 is LNHDA and CDR2 is SQIVND (reference sequence). The CDR3 DNA follows: TGTGCCAGTAGCCTCACAGGGGGCCTAGAAGCTTTCTTT. Translation: CASSLTGGLEAFF. The full variable domain, rest sourced from reference TRBV19 and TRBJ1-1, is DGGITQSPKYLFRKEGQNVTLSCEQNLNHDAMYWYRQDPGQGLRLIYYSQIVNDFQKGDIAEGYSVSREKKESFPLTVTSAQKNPTAFYLCASSLTGGLEAFFGQGTRLTVV.

The J gene is TRBJ2-5, the V gene TRBV5-1; 11 positions agree with TRBD1. Trimming cost V 3 bases and J 1 base; bases outside gene matches: 2. This CDR3 region has 15 residues. In germline, CDR1 is SGHRS, CDR2 YFSETQ. CDR3 residues: CASSWGQGGQETQYF. The CDR3 nucleotides are TGCGCCAGCAGCTGGGGACAGGGGGGCCAAGAGACCCAGTACTTC.

CDR3 nucleotide sequence: TGTGCCAGCAGCCCCGGGGGGAGATACGAGCAGTACTTC. It is translated as CASSPGGRYEQYF. The genes are TRBV27 and TRBJ2-7; 7 bases are shared with TRBD2. From germline, CDR1 is MNHEY and CDR2 SMNVEV (reference sequence). The J segment lost 4 bases and the V segment lost 6 bases, leaving 6 bases of the junction unmatched. The CDR3 covers 13 residues.

The chain couples TRBV27 to TRBJ1-2; 8 nucleotides match TRBD1. This CDR3 spans 15 amino acids. V lost 4 bases, J lost 5 bases, and 9 bases stayed unmatched. The germline CDR1 and CDR2 sequences are MNHEY and SMNVEV (reference sequence). CDR3 nucleotide sequence: TGTGCCAGCAGTTCCCTGGACAGGGATCGTTATGGCTACACCTTC. Its translation is CASSSLDRDRYGYTF.

The chain uses TRBV7-2 and TRBJ1-2, with 10 bases matching TRBD1. This CDR3 has 16 residues. CDR1 and CDR2 (germline): SGHTA, FQGNSA. Trimming at V came to 4 bases and at J to 5 bases, leaving 10 bases not matched to a gene. CDR3 coding DNA: TGTGCCAGCAGCTCGAGGACAGGGGGAACGACTTATGGCTACACCTTC. It translates to CASSSRTGGTTYGYTF.